These 3 T cell receptor beta chains originate from one sample sequenced in a study of OX40 agonist ivuxolimab in advanced cancers. The repertoire was sequenced with immunoSEQ multiplex PCR; TCRdb's copy has only in-frame clones and lacks some. The table records tens of thousands of clones, about 82% of them present only once. This sample comprised CD4+ or CD8+ T cells sorted from blood, obtained in a trial of the OX40 agonist ivuxolimab. The receptors were sampled from an adult with an advanced solid tumor such as melanoma, head and neck, liver or kidney cancer.

A single count supports this clone. The chain joins TRBV5-1 to TRBJ2-5; D unclear. Germline V gives CDR1 SGHRS, CDR2 YFSETQ. Trimming took 0 bases from V and 4 from J, leaving 19 bases between them. The CDR3 contains 17 residues. The CDR3 DNA reads TGCGCCAGCAGCTTGGTTCAGACCCTCGATTCCGGAGAGACCCAGTACTTC. This sequence encodes CASSLVQTLDSGETQYF.

V is TRBV11-2 and J is TRBJ1-1; 11 nucleotides line up with TRBD1. Germline V gene sequence: CDR1 SGHAT, CDR2 FQNNGV. The CDR3 has 14 amino acids. J was trimmed by 1 base and V by 5 bases; bases with no gene match: 0. The CDR3 DNA reads as TGTGCCAGCAGCGGACAGGGGGCGAACACTGAAGCTTTCTTT. Protein product: CASSGQGANTEAFF. Full variable domain (rest looked up from reference TRBV11-2 and TRBJ1-1): EAGVAQSPRYKIIEKRQSVAFWCNPISGHATLYWYQQILGQGPKLLIQFQNNGVVDDSQLPKDRFSAERLKGVDSTLKIQPAKLEDSAVYLCASSGQGANTEAFFGQGTRLTVV.

The chain combines TRBV2 with TRBJ1-1; possible D gene TRBD1, 6 bases. The CDR3 contains 14 residues. The V end was cut by 7 bases, the J end by 6 bases, with 18 bases between. Germline CDR1 reads SNHLY; CDR2 reads FYNNEI. This CDR3 is CASKESGQLAEAFF. The CDR3 coding sequence is TGTGCCAGCAAAGAATCTGGACAGCTCGCTGAAGCTTTCTTT.